A selection of T cell receptor beta chains follows, all from one sample in a study of Ad26.COV2.S vaccination and SARS-CoV-2 variants. Method: immunoSEQ multiplex PCR; TCRdb's copy keeps in-frame clones and lacks some. The data contain fewer than 400,000 clones, more than 85% of them singletons. The source was peripheral blood, collected in a trial of Ad26.COV2.S vaccine versus placebo. Receptors originate from a person between 18 and 65 years old who received the Ad26.COV2.S COVID-19 vaccine or a placebo. Each CDR3 is given with its conserved first and last residue. D genes are given only for firm matches. For some rows the clone size is stated as once, few or many, or as a class when expanded; others skip it.

D,V,J,size,DNA,CDR3
.,TRBV2,TRBJ1-5,.,TGTGCCAGCAAACTAAGGGTGCGGCAGCCCCAGCATTTT,CASKLRVRQPQHF
TRBD1,TRBV10-3,TRBJ2-2,.,TGTGCCATCAGTGAGAGCGGGACAGGGTGGATCACCGGGGAGCTGTTTTTT,CAISESGTGWITGELFF
.,TRBV6-2/TRBV6-3,TRBJ1-1,once,TGTGCCAGCACCCCTATCGCTCAAGGGAGTGAAGCTTTCTTT,CASTPIAQGSEAFF
.,TRBV29-1,TRBJ1-2,.,TGCAGCGTTGAGGCGGGGAACTATGGCTACACCTTC,CSVEAGNYGYTF
.,TRBV7-8,TRBJ1-1,.,TGTGCCAGCAGCTTAGAGGGGAGTTCCACTGAAGCTTTCTTT,CASSLEGSSTEAFF
.,TRBV3-1/TRBV3-2,TRBJ2-5,.,TGTGCCAGCAGCCCCTCTGAAGTGGAGACCCAGTACTTC,CASSPSEVETQYF
.,TRBV5-4,TRBJ1-1,.,TGTGCCAGCAGCTTTAGGTTGGGGATAACGAACACTGAAGCTTTCTTT,CASSFRLGITNTEAFF
.,TRBV4-1,TRBJ1-2,.,TGCGCCAGCAGCCAAGAGGGGACGGGATATGGCTACACCTTC,CASSQEGTGYGYTF
.,TRBV25-1,TRBJ2-1,.,TGTGCCAGCAGTGAGACACACGGGACACATCCTTCTTACAATGAGCAGTTCTTC,CASSETHGTHPSYNEQFF
TRBD1,TRBV6-5,TRBJ2-7,.,TGTGCCAGCAGCGCTGCGGGGACAGGGAATCACGAGCAGTACTTC,CASSAAGTGNHEQYF
TRBD1,TRBV6-6,TRBJ1-2,.,TGTGCCAGCAGCCACCAAGGGACAGGCCTTAACTATGGCTACACCTTC,CASSHQGTGLNYGYTF
.,TRBV24-1,TRBJ1-5,.,TGTGCCACCAGTGGAGGGGTCTCTAGCAATCAGCCCCAGCATTTT,CATSGGVSSNQPQHF
.,TRBV30,TRBJ2-5,.,TGTGCCTGGAGTACTGAGACCCAGTACTTC,CAWSTETQYF
TRBD1,TRBV7-6,TRBJ1-2,.,TGTGCCAGCAGCTTAACACTTGACAGGGGCGCTGTTGGCTACACCTTC,CASSLTLDRGAVGYTF
TRBD1,TRBV5-1,TRBJ1-6,.,TGCGCCAGCAGCTTACACCGGGACAGGGGGAATTCACCCCTCCACTTT,CASSLHRDRGNSPLHF
TRBD1,TRBV30,TRBJ1-2,.,TGTGCCTGGAGCCGATCCAGGGGGTACACCTTC,CAWSRSRGYTF
.,TRBV5-1,TRBJ2-7,.,TGCGCCAGCAGCCCGGGCCCAGACTCCTACGAGCAGTACTTC,CASSPGPDSYEQYF
.,TRBV6-5,TRBJ1-6,.,TGTGCCAGCAGTTACCGGGACGGCGGACGATCACCCCTCCACTTT,CASSYRDGGRSPLHF
.,TRBV6-4,TRBJ2-5,.,TGTGCCAGCAGTGAGACCGGGGACAATCAAGAGACCCAGTACTTC,CASSETGDNQETQYF
.,TRBV7-9,TRBJ1-1,.,TGTGCCAGCAGCTTAAACGCGAACACTGAAGCTTTCTTT,CASSLNANTEAFF
.,TRBV6-1,TRBJ2-7,.,TGTGCCAGCAGTGATGACAGGACCTACGAGCAGTACTTC,CASSDDRTYEQYF
.,TRBV5-1,TRBJ2-7,.,TGCGCCAGCAGCTTGGACAGTCTCTCCTACGAGCAGTACTTC,CASSLDSLSYEQYF
.,TRBV15,TRBJ2-7,.,TGTGCCACCAGCAGAGATCTGGAGCTCGGGGAGCAGTACTTC,CATSRDLELGEQYF
.,TRBV24-1,TRBJ2-7,.,TGTGCCACCAGTGACGCGGGACACCTCTACGAGCAGTACTTC,CATSDAGHLYEQYF